One and the same sample provided the 24 T cell receptor beta chains below, sequenced in a study of cytomegalovirus exposure and HLA in healthy donors. The PCR made use of 60 Vbeta and 13 Jbeta primers. TCRdb's copy holds only in-frame clones and misses some; the assay was immunoSEQ multiplex PCR. Across about 100,000 clones, the top ten clones capture around 0.59% of the sample. The sample consisted of PBMCs. The receptor source for this set is a man in his fifties or sixties in good health and CMV-seronegative.

This sequence joins TRBV4-1 and TRBJ2-2; 11 bases are shared with TRBD2. The J segment lost 1 base and the V segment lost 6 bases, leaving 4 bases of the junction unmatched. CDR3 size: 16 residues. CDR1 is MGHRA and CDR2 is YSYEKL in the germline V gene. The CDR3 DNA follows: TGCGCCAGCAGGTATGGACTAGCGGGGAACACCGGGGAGCTGTTTTTT. Its protein product is CASRYGLAGNTGELFF.

CDR3 nucleotide sequence: TGTGCCAGCTCACCAGACAGGTACGAGCAGTACTTC. As protein: CASSPDRYEQYF. The rearrangement joins TRBV18 to TRBJ2-7, with D possibly matching TRBD1 (6 bases). V lost 2 bases to trimming and J lost 4 bases, with 6 bases between them. Germline V CDR1 and CDR2: KGHSH, LQKENI. The CDR3 is made up of 12 amino acids.

The chain combines TRBV5-1 with TRBJ2-5, with D unclear. The CDR3 loop spans 12 amino acids. CDR1 is SGHRS and CDR2 is YFSETQ in the germline V gene. Trimming stripped 5 bases from V and 5 bases from J, with 10 bases between. CDR3 loop: CASSGTRETQYF. The CDR3 DNA follows: TGCGCCAGCAGTGGTACCCGGGAGACCCAGTACTTC. Variable domain in full (rest from reference TRBV5-1 and TRBJ2-5): KAGVTQTPRYLIKTRGQQVTLSCSPISGHRSVSWYQQTPGQGLQFLFEYFSETQRNKGNFPGRFSGRQFSNSRSEMNVSTLELGDSALYLCASSGTRETQYFGPGTRLLVL.

The chain joins TRBV7-9 to TRBJ1-1, with TRBD1 matching 7 bases. V was clipped by 4 bases and J by 2 bases; unmatched bases: 4. Germline CDR1 reads SEHNR; CDR2 reads FQNEAQ (reference sequence). There are 14 residues in the CDR3. CDR3 in amino acids: CASSSGTVNTEAFF. As DNA, the CDR3 is TGTGCCAGCAGCTCCGGGACAGTAAACACTGAAGCTTTCTTT.

J is TRBJ2-3 and V is TRBV5-4, with 12 bases lining up with TRBD2. Germline-derived CDR1 and CDR2 are SGHNT and YYREEE (reference sequence). The CDR3 totals 15 residues. J lost 0 bases, V lost 9 bases, and 5 bases had no gene match. The CDR3: CATTSGGYSTDTQYF. DNA of the CDR3: TGTGCCACCACTAGCGGGGGGTACAGCACAGATACGCAGTATTTT.

The V and J genes are TRBV5-1 and TRBJ2-5; a weak D match, TRBD1 (6 bases). Germline CDR1 SGHRS, CDR2 YFSETQ. Trimming left V 1 base short and J 0 bases short, with 13 bases between. The CDR3 has 16 amino acids. Written as DNA, the CDR3 is TGCGCCAGCAGCTTGCCCCAGGGGAGCAACCAAGAGACCCAGTACTTC. Translated, it gives CASSLPQGSNQETQYF. The full variable domain, its missing parts supplied by reference TRBV5-1 and TRBJ2-5, is KAGVTQTPRYLIKTRGQQVTLSCSPISGHRSVSWYQQTPGQGLQFLFEYFSETQRNKGNFPGRFSGRQFSNSRSEMNVSTLELGDSALYLCASSLPQGSNQETQYFGPGTRLLVL.

This sequence joins TRBV4-1 and TRBJ1-5; no reliable D call. V was clipped by 0 bases and J by 4 bases, with 13 bases between them. CDR1 and CDR2 (germline): MGHRA, YSYEKL. This CDR3 comprises 16 residues. The DNA of the CDR3 is TGCGCCAGCAGCCAAGATCGGAACAGTCTGAATCAGCCCCAGCATTTT. The encoded protein is CASSQDRNSLNQPQHF.

The genes are TRBV9 and TRBJ2-1, with TRBD2 matching over 7 bases. The CDR3 is 15 amino acids. Germline V gene sequence: CDR1 SGDLS, CDR2 YYNGEE. Trimming removed 2 bases from V and 4 bases from J; junction bases left unmatched: 6. The CDR3 coding sequence is TGTGCCAGCAGCGTTCTAGCGGATCAGTACAATGAGCAGTTCTTC. Its translation: CASSVLADQYNEQFF.

The rearrangement joins TRBV19 to TRBJ2-1, with a possible D match to TRBD2 (6 bases). The germline V and J ends were trimmed by 3 bases and 0 bases, with 15 bases remaining between them. This CDR3 is 17 amino acids long. CDR1 and CDR2 (germline): LNHDA, SQIVND (reference sequence). CDR3 sequence reads: CASSIGGSGSSYNEQFF. DNA for the CDR3: TGTGCCAGTAGTATTGGGGGTAGCGGTAGCTCCTACAATGAGCAGTTCTTC. Supplemented by reference TRBV19 and TRBJ2-1, the full variable domain reads DGGITQSPKYLFRKEGQNVTLSCEQNLNHDAMYWYRQDPGQGLRLIYYSQIVNDFQKGDIAEGYSVSREKKESFPLTVTSAQKNPTAFYLCASSIGGSGSSYNEQFFGPGTRLTVL.

This chain links TRBV7-6 with TRBJ2-7, with 12 nucleotides matching TRBD2. V lost 1 base to trimming and J lost 6 bases; unmatched junction nucleotides: 10. Germline V lookup: CDR1 SGHVS, CDR2 FNYEAQ. The CDR3 is made up of 17 amino acids. In nucleotides, the CDR3 is TGTGCCAGCAGCTTAGAGGCGGGTGGACTAGCGGGAAGCGAGCAGTACTTC. The encoded protein is CASSLEAGGLAGSEQYF.

The V and J genes are TRBV5-1 and TRBJ2-3, with D perhaps TRBD2 (7 bases). There are 15 residues in the CDR3. Trimming removed 0 bases from V and 2 bases from J, with 10 bases in between. Germline-derived CDR1 and CDR2 are SGHRS and YFSETQ. The CDR3 sequence is CASSLEGGHTDTQYF. The CDR3 DNA follows: TGCGCCAGCAGCTTGGAGGGGGGGCACACAGATACGCAGTATTTT.

CDR3 in DNA: TGTGCCAGCAGCTCTCCCGGGGGGCCCAGCACTGAAGCTTTCTTT. This sequence encodes CASSSPGGPSTEAFF. The chain carries TRBV7-2 and TRBJ1-1; D is possibly TRBD1 (6 bases). The CDR3 length is 15 residues. Germline-derived CDR1 and CDR2 are SGHTA and FQGNSA. V was clipped by 4 bases and J by 4 bases, with 16 bases between them. Using reference TRBV7-2 and TRBJ1-1 for the parts outside the CDR3, the full variable domain is GAGVSQSPSNKVTEKGKDVELRCDPISGHTALYWYRQSLGQGLEFLIYFQGNSAPDKSGLPSDRFSAERTGGSVSTLTIQRTQQEDSAVYLCASSSPGGPSTEAFFGQGTRLTVV.

The chain employs TRBV4-1 and TRBJ1-1; 10 positions agree with TRBD1. This CDR3 comprises 16 residues. Trimming removed 3 bases from V and 0 bases from J; junction bases left unmatched: 4. The germline gives CDR1 MGHRA, CDR2 YSYEKL. DNA for the CDR3: TGCGCCAGCAGCCACAGGGACAGGGGACTGAACACTGAAGCTTTCTTT. Its translation is CASSHRDRGLNTEAFF.

This rearrangement joins TRBV9 to TRBJ2-1; 9 nucleotides align to TRBD2. In germline, CDR1 is SGDLS, CDR2 YYNGEE. This CDR3 spans 17 amino acids. V gave up 0 bases and J gave up 5 bases; unmatched junction bases: 9. CDR3 protein: CASSVANSGGPNNEQFF. For the CDR3, the DNA is TGTGCCAGCAGCGTAGCTAATAGCGGGGGCCCAAACAATGAGCAGTTCTTC.

V and J are TRBV14 and TRBJ2-7; tentative D call: TRBD1 (6 bases). The V end lost 0 bases, the J end lost 6 bases, and 9 bases lay between the germline ends. This CDR3 region has 13 residues. Germline CDR1 reads SGHDN; CDR2 reads FVKESK. The CDR3 nucleotides read TGTGCCAGCAGCCAAGATTGGGGGCGCGAGCAGTACTTC. Its translation is CASSQDWGREQYF.

The J gene is TRBJ2-3, the V gene TRBV10-1; D not certain. Germline V gives CDR1 WNHNN, CDR2 SYGVQD (reference sequence). The germline V and J ends were trimmed by 4 bases and 2 bases, with 7 bases remaining between them. The length of the CDR3 is 13 residues. CDR3 protein: CASSAPSTDTQYF. CDR3 DNA: TGCGCCAGCAGTGCTCCGTCCACAGATACGCAGTATTTT.

The rearrangement uses TRBV6-4 and TRBJ2-2; TRBD2 agrees at 7 bases. The CDR3 is 14 amino acids. CDR1 is MRHNA and CDR2 is SNTAGT in the germline V gene. The V and J ends lost 6 bases and 2 bases, in that order; junction bases with no gene match: 3. The CDR3 protein is CASRLAINTGELFF. CDR3 DNA sequence: TGTGCCAGCAGACTAGCGATAAACACCGGGGAGCTGTTTTTT.

The V and J genes are TRBV4-2 and TRBJ1-2; the match to TRBD1 covers 7 bases. CDR1 and CDR2 from the germline V gene are LGHNA and YNFKEQ. The CDR3 length is 15 residues. The V and J ends lost 2 bases and 5 bases, in that order; junction bases with no gene match: 8. The CDR3 loop is CASSQPRDRPYGYTF. CDR3 in DNA: TGTGCCAGCAGCCAACCACGGGACAGACCTTATGGCTACACCTTC.

The chain combines TRBV7-9 with TRBJ1-4, with TRBD1 matching 7 bases. The V gene end was trimmed by 5 bases and the J gene end by 4 bases; junction bases not matched to a gene: 10. The CDR3 covers 16 residues. In germline, CDR1 is SEHNR, CDR2 FQNEAQ (reference sequence). The CDR3 loop is CASSTPPGQRNEKLFF. CDR3 coding DNA: TGTGCCAGCAGCACCCCGCCGGGACAGCGTAATGAAAAACTGTTTTTT.

V and J are TRBV9 and TRBJ2-1, with D possibly TRBD2 on 5 matching bases. The CDR3 spans 15 residues. V lost 3 bases and J lost 2, with 12 bases in between. CDR1 SGDLS and CDR2 YYNGEE come from the germline V gene. DNA for the CDR3: TGTGCCAGCAGCGCCGGGGAACTTACCTACAATGAGCAGTTCTTC. Its translation: CASSAGELTYNEQFF.

The gene calls are TRBV7-9 and TRBJ2-7, with 8 bases fitting TRBD1. V lost 8 bases to trimming and J lost 3 bases; unmatched junction nucleotides: 3. This CDR3 has 12 residues. Germline lookup yields CDR1 SEHNR and CDR2 FQNEAQ (reference sequence). This chain's CDR3 is CASGGTGYEQYF. For the CDR3, the DNA is TGTGCCAGCGGGGGGACAGGCTACGAGCAGTACTTC. Supplemented by reference TRBV7-9 and TRBJ2-7, the full variable domain reads DTGVSQNPRHKITKRGQNVTFRCDPISEHNRLYWYRQTLGQGPEFLTYFQNEAQLEKSRLLSDRFSAERPKGSFSTLEIQRTEQGDSAMYLCASGGTGYEQYFGPGTRLTVT.

The genes are TRBV5-6 and TRBJ1-2; D is possibly TRBD1 (5 bases). The germline gives CDR1 SGHDT, CDR2 YYEEEE. The CDR3 has 17 residues. Trimming took off 4 bases at V and 8 bases at J, with 27 bases between the two ends. Here the CDR3 reads CASSPGRGARIGYGYTF. Written as DNA, the CDR3 is TGTGCCAGCAGCCCGGGGCGGGGCGCCCGCATAGGCTACGGCTACACCTTC.

Regarding this clone: This sample includes further DNA sequences coding for the same CDR3. The chain joins TRBV7-9 to TRBJ2-7; 10 bases agree with TRBD1. Germline-derived CDR1 and CDR2 are SEHNR and FQNEAQ (reference sequence). The CDR3 is made up of 15 amino acids. V trimming: 3 bases; J trimming: 5 bases; junction bases outside the gene matches: 7. The CDR3 here is CASSLVGQGLHEQYF. The CDR3 DNA is TGTGCCAGCAGCTTGGTGGGACAGGGGCTCCACGAGCAGTACTTC.

V gene TRBV4-3 combines with J gene TRBJ2-7; possible D gene TRBD2, 5 bases. V shed 4 bases and J shed 3 bases, with 16 bases lying between them. The CDR3 is made up of 15 amino acids. Germline V lookup: CDR1 LGHNA, CDR2 YSLEER. The CDR3 coding sequence is TGCGCCAGCAGCCTGGTCAATTCCGGGAACTACGAGCAGTACTTC. It yields the protein CASSLVNSGNYEQYF.